The next 24 T cell receptor beta chains were all read from a single sample in a study of human T cells and chemical hapten exposure. Time point defined: patch test 1, 2 weeks after DPC sensitization. As to treatment: therapeutic diphenylcyclopropenone sensitization with weekly scalp DPC. TCRdb fed the RACE reads into MiXCR, producing one record per CDR3 protein. Of about 340,000 distinct CDR3 sequences listed, around 7% are singletons. The sample consisted of whole blood, taken in connection with sensitization to the hapten diphenylcyclopropenone (DPC). Receptor source: a woman younger than 30 with alopecia areata. Some clones in this sample may be carry-over from other donors' samples.

This sequence joins TRBV19 and TRBJ1-5; D is unresolved. Trimming took 8 bases from V and 8 from J, leaving 16 bases between them. Germline-derived CDR1 and CDR2 are LNHDA and SQIVND (reference sequence). There are 13 residues in the CDR3. CDR3 DNA sequence: TGTGCCAGTGGCGGGAGAGGCATAGAGCCCCAGCATTTT. It specifies CASGGRGIEPQHF.

This clonotype was counted at least ten times. The J gene is TRBJ2-2, the V gene TRBV2; D is undetermined. Germline CDR1 is SNHLY and CDR2 is FYNNEI. CDR3 length equals 13 residues. Trimming left V 5 bases short and J 3 bases short, with 7 bases between. The CDR3, as DNA: TGTGCCAGCAGTTACACTCACACCGGGGAGCTGTTTTTT. Protein product: CASSYTHTGELFF.

This clonotype was seen more than once but under ten times. The J gene is TRBJ2-3, the V gene TRBV14; D remains unclear. The germline V gene has CDR1 SGHDN and CDR2 FVKESK. The CDR3 loop spans 15 amino acids. V lost 3 bases and J lost 4, with 14 bases in between. The chain's CDR3 is CASSQVPMNPDTQYF. In DNA form, the CDR3 reads TGTGCCAGCAGCCAGGTCCCAATGAACCCAGATACGCAGTATTTT.

This clonotype was recorded at least ten times. The CDR3 DNA is TGTGCCAGCAGGAGCGACGGAAACAATCAGCCCCAGCATTTT. Protein: CASRSDGNNQPQHF. The V call is TRBV2, the J call TRBJ1-5, with D uncertain. V gave up 6 bases and J gave up 3 bases, with 12 bases separating them. Germline lookup yields CDR1 SNHLY and CDR2 FYNNEI. CDR3 length: 14 residues.

This clonotype has a handful of counts. The V call is TRBV20-1, the J call TRBJ1-1, with a weak D call TRBD1 (6 bases). The germline V gene encodes CDR1 DFQATT and CDR2 SNEGSKA (reference sequence). Deletions cut 2 bases from V and 0 bases from J, with 22 bases between. CDR3 length equals 18 residues. DNA for the CDR3: TGCAGTGCTAGAAATCTGCTTGCAGGGGCGAGCGTGAACACTGAAGCTTTCTTT. Translated, it gives CSARNLLAGASVNTEAFF.

This clonotype was seen at least ten times. The chain carries TRBV4-3 and TRBJ2-4, with D possibly TRBD2 on 6 matching bases. This CDR3 has 17 amino acids. V was pared by 1 base and J by 0 bases, with 13 bases between. The germline gives CDR1 LGHNA, CDR2 YSLEER. The CDR3, as DNA: TGCGCCAGCAGCCAAGGAGGACTATCCTTAGCCAAAAACATTCAGTACTTC. Residues: CASSQGGLSLAKNIQYF.

In this sample, this clonotype turned up a few times. This chain links TRBV20-1 with TRBJ1-2, with D unresolved. The CDR3 runs to 16 residues. Germline V lookup: CDR1 DFQATT, CDR2 SNEGSKA (reference sequence). V was pared by 4 bases and J by 4 bases, with 22 bases between. CDR3 sequence reads: CSAIQVAIRPGYGYTF. CDR3 sequence (DNA): TGCAGTGCTATTCAGGTGGCTATTAGGCCGGGCTATGGCTACACCTTC.

This clonotype was counted only a few times. This chain connects TRBV27 to TRBJ2-3; TRBD1 matches at 7 bases. The junction had 11 bases not matched to a gene; V was cut back by 6 bases and J by 2 bases. This CDR3 has 16 residues. Germline CDR1 reads MNHEY; CDR2 reads SMNVEV (reference sequence). CDR3 bases: TGTGCCAGCAGCAAAAGGGGACAGCCAACCACAGATACGCAGTATTTT. This encodes CASSKRGQPTTDTQYF.

The rearrangement uses TRBV5-5 and TRBJ1-1; D is unresolved. The CDR3 consists of 14 residues. V was shortened by 2 bases and J by 4 bases, with 12 bases between the two germline ends. Per germline, CDR1 SGHKS and CDR2 YYEKEE (reference sequence). The CDR3 loop reads CASSFSPTPTEAFF. CDR3 sequence (DNA): TGTGCCAGCAGCTTTTCCCCAACACCCACTGAAGCTTTCTTT.

This clonotype was recorded many times. The V call is TRBV6-2 or TRBV6-3, the J call TRBJ2-3; 8 bases line up with TRBD1. The germline V gene encodes CDR1 MNHEY and CDR2 SVGEGT. The CDR3 is 15 amino acids. V lost 5 bases to trimming and J lost 1 base; unmatched junction nucleotides: 5. CDR3 sequence reads: CASSAQGAGTDTQYF. CDR3 nucleotide sequence: TGTGCCAGCAGTGCTCAGGGGGCGGGCACAGATACGCAGTATTTT.

The chain recombines TRBV18 with TRBJ1-6; no clear D. The CDR3 contains 17 residues. Germline loops: CDR1 KGHSH, CDR2 LQKENI. Trimming left V 2 bases short and J 9 bases short, with 20 bases between. The CDR3 coding sequence is TGTGCCAGCTCACCATCTGGGGTTGGTGTAGGTGCTTCACCCCTCCACTTT. Translation gives CASSPSGVGVGASPLHF.

The chain is built from TRBV6-2 or TRBV6-3 and TRBJ2-3; TRBD1 agrees at 8 bases. The germline CDR1 and CDR2 sequences are MNHEY and SVGEGT. V shed 5 bases, J shed 9 bases, and the junction held 13 bases outside the gene matches. The CDR3 totals 15 residues. The CDR3 DNA reads TGTGCCAGCAGTCACCCCGGACAGGGAATATTCACGCAGTATTTT. This gives the protein CASSHPGQGIFTQYF.

This clonotype was seen a handful of times. The V and J genes are TRBV6-5 and TRBJ1-2; 10 bases align to TRBD1. CDR3 length: 15 residues. Germline V gene lookup returns CDR1 MNHEY and CDR2 SVGAGI. V gave up 6 bases and J gave up 3 bases; unmatched junction bases: 7. CDR3 residues: CASSRPGTGDYGYTF. The CDR3 nucleotides are TGTGCCAGCAGCCGTCCTGGGACAGGGGACTATGGCTACACCTTC.

This clonotype has more than one count but fewer than ten. The chain carries TRBV2 and TRBJ2-4; a possible D gene is TRBD2 (7 bases). The CDR3 consists of 16 residues. The germline V gene encodes CDR1 SNHLY and CDR2 FYNNEI. The germline V and J ends were trimmed by 10 bases and 0 bases, with 19 bases remaining between them. In nucleotides, the CDR3 is TGTGCCACACGAGAGGGGGGGGGCCTAGCCAAAAACATTCAGTACTTC. This codes for CATREGGGLAKNIQYF.

This chain links TRBV7-8 with TRBJ2-7; D might be TRBD1 (7 bases). The ends were cut back, 3 bases at V and 4 bases at J, with 19 bases in the middle. Looked up from germline, CDR1 is SGHVS and CDR2 is FQNEAQ. CDR3 size: 16 residues. The CDR3 region has the DNA TGTGCCAGCAGCTTCCCGATTGGGGGGACAGCTTACGAGCAGTACTTC. The encoded protein is CASSFPIGGTAYEQYF.

This clonotype was detected many times. J is TRBJ2-4 and V is TRBV28; no clear D. CDR3 length: 17 amino acids. V lost 3 bases, J lost 0 bases, and 15 bases lay in between. CDR1 and CDR2 (germline): MDHEN, SYDVKM. The CDR3 DNA sequence: TGTGCCAGCAGTTTTCTCGACAAGTCCGTAGCCAAAAACATTCAGTACTTC. It is translated as CASSFLDKSVAKNIQYF.

The rearrangement joins TRBV12-3 or TRBV12-4 to TRBJ1-3; no clear D. Deletions cut 3 bases from V and 1 base from J, with 7 bases between. The CDR3 covers 14 residues. CDR3 loop: CASSFLASGNTIYF. The CDR3 DNA reads as TGTGCCAGCAGTTTTTTGGCATCTGGAAACACCATATATTTT.

The chain joins TRBV27 to TRBJ2-5; 14 nucleotides agree with TRBD2. CDR3 length: 15 amino acids. Unmatched junction bases numbered 7, after V lost 4 bases and J lost 9 bases. Per germline, CDR1 MNHEY and CDR2 SMNVEV (reference sequence). The CDR3 here is CASSSGLAGALAQYF. The CDR3 nucleotides are TGTGCCAGCAGTTCGGGACTAGCGGGGGCCCTTGCCCAGTACTTC.

This clonotype was seen ten or more times. The chain employs TRBV9 and TRBJ1-1, with D unresolved. The V gene lost 4 bases and the J gene lost 6 bases, with 16 bases spanning the gap. Germline V gives CDR1 SGDLS, CDR2 YYNGEE. The CDR3 has 14 amino acids. This CDR3 is CASSPSGSAAEAFF. In nucleotides, the CDR3 is TGTGCCAGCAGCCCCTCCGGTTCGGCGGCTGAAGCTTTCTTT.

This clonotype occurred many times. The chain couples TRBV6-5 to TRBJ2-2, with 8 bases aligning to TRBD1. Germline V gives CDR1 MNHEY, CDR2 SVGAGI. V was clipped by 4 bases and J by 6 bases; unmatched bases: 10. This CDR3 is built from 16 residues. CDR3 DNA sequence: TGTGCCAGCAGTTGGGGGCAGGGGGCTCCTGCCGGGGAGCTGTTTTTT. Protein product: CASSWGQGAPAGELFF.

The V gene is TRBV13, the J gene TRBJ1-2; D remains unclear. Trimming shortened V by 0 bases and J by 8 bases, and 19 bases separated the two germline ends. The CDR3 spans 16 residues. Germline CDR1 and CDR2: PRHDT and FYEKMQ (reference sequence). The CDR3 sequence is CASSLGTSPWEDGYTF. The CDR3 DNA reads as TGTGCCAGCAGCTTAGGCACTTCCCCCTGGGAAGACGGCTACACCTTC.

This clonotype was picked up many times. The rearrangement links TRBV4-3 to TRBJ1-4; TRBD1 is a possible D gene (5 bases). Germline V CDR1 and CDR2: LGHNA, YSLEER. Between the trimmed V and J ends, which lost 0 bases and 4 bases, there was a span of 15 bases. This CDR3 has 17 amino acids. This CDR3 reads CASSQEGPGRGNEKLFF. In nucleotides, the CDR3 is TGCGCCAGCAGCCAAGAAGGCCCGGGGAGGGGTAATGAAAAACTGTTTTTT.

The chain uses TRBV13 and TRBJ1-2, with D maybe TRBD1 (5 bases). Germline CDR1 PRHDT, CDR2 FYEKMQ (reference sequence). The CDR3 runs to 14 residues. Trimming stripped 1 base from V and 4 bases from J, with 10 bases between. The CDR3 reads CASSLERGFYGYTF. DNA for the CDR3: TGTGCCAGCAGCTTAGAACGGGGCTTCTATGGCTACACCTTC.

The rearrangement links TRBV7-2 to TRBJ1-5; TRBD1 matches at 9 bases. J lost 6 bases, V lost 5 bases, and 8 bases had no gene match. Germline V CDR1 and CDR2: SGHTA, FQGNSA. The CDR3 runs 15 residues. The CDR3 loop is CASSVRTGAGQPQHF. The CDR3 nucleotides are TGTGCCAGCAGCGTTCGGACAGGGGCCGGTCAGCCCCAGCATTTT.